The next 11 T cell receptor beta chains were all read from a single sample in a study of early T cells in non-severe SARS-CoV-2 infection. TCRdb used MiXCR to reprocess the 5' RACE reads, holding one entry per CDR3 protein. Of about 63,000 distinct CDR3 sequences detected, about an eighth appear once; the ten largest clones hold approximately 4.8%. The sample was whole blood. The receptors here all came from an adult who was a healthcare worker with PCR-confirmed SARS-CoV-2 infection or an uninfected control (not recorded which).

The chain links TRBV11-2 to TRBJ2-3; 7 nucleotides match TRBD1. J lost 2 bases, V lost 4 bases, and 6 bases had no gene match. CDR1 and CDR2 from the germline V gene are SGHAT and FQNNGV. The CDR3 has 15 amino acids. The CDR3 is CASSWGQFYTDTQYF. The CDR3 nucleotides are TGTGCCAGCAGCTGGGGACAGTTCTACACAGATACGCAGTATTTT.

CDR3 in DNA: TGTGCCAGCAGCTTTTTCCCCCCAGGGGTGGGAAGCAATCAGCCCCAGCATTTT. Encoded protein: CASSFFPPGVGSNQPQHF. The V call is TRBV7-9, the J call TRBJ1-5, with D perhaps TRBD1 (6 bases). The germline V and J ends were trimmed by 3 bases and 1 base, with 19 bases remaining between them. Germline CDR1 and CDR2: SEHNR and FQNEAQ (reference sequence). This CDR3 spans 18 amino acids.

This clonotype was seen many times. CDR3 protein: CASSRRRPRTDTQYF. DNA for the CDR3: TGTGCCAGCAGCCGCCGGCGTCCCCGCACAGATACGCAGTATTTT. The genes are TRBV12-3 or TRBV12-4 and TRBJ2-3; D is unresolved. V was trimmed by 6 bases and J by 1 base, leaving 14 bases between them. There are 15 residues in the CDR3.

This clonotype has a count of ten or more. J is TRBJ2-7 and V is TRBV6-5; tentative D call: TRBD1 (5 bases). This CDR3 spans 14 amino acids. Germline V gene lookup returns CDR1 MNHEY and CDR2 SVGAGI. Between the trimmed V and J ends, which lost 5 bases and 0 bases, there was a span of 11 bases. This CDR3 is CASSRQLSSYEQYF. DNA for the CDR3: TGTGCCAGCAGTCGACAGTTAAGCTCCTACGAGCAGTACTTC.

This clonotype was detected many times. V gene TRBV14 combines with J gene TRBJ1-2; TRBD1 aligns across 8 bases. The CDR3 totals 14 residues. V shed 4 bases, J shed 5 bases, and the junction held 6 bases outside the gene matches. CDR1 SGHDN and CDR2 FVKESK come from the germline V gene. The CDR3 DNA reads as TGTGCCAGCAGCCGGACTACAGGGGGATATGGCTACACCTTC. Translation: CASSRTTGGYGYTF.

In its sample, this clonotype was seen many times. V is TRBV6-5 and J is TRBJ1-6, with 7 nucleotides matching TRBD1. This CDR3 has 14 residues. Germline V gene lookup returns CDR1 MNHEY and CDR2 SVGAGI. J gave up 6 bases and V 6 bases, and 5 bases lay outside the gene matches. The CDR3 here is CASSQTGPNSPLHF. For the CDR3, the DNA is TGTGCCAGCAGCCAGACAGGGCCTAATTCACCCCTCCACTTT.

This clonotype was observed a handful of times. Here the CDR3 DNA reads TGTGCCAGCAGCTTGGGGGGACAGAGCAATCAGCCCCAGCATTTT. Its protein is CASSLGGQSNQPQHF. This sequence joins TRBV5-6 and TRBJ1-5; TRBD1 aligns across 7 bases. Germline V gene lookup returns CDR1 SGHDT and CDR2 YYEEEE. Trimming at V came to 0 bases and at J to 1 base, leaving 1 base not matched to a gene. This CDR3 contains 15 residues.

This clonotype has ten or more counts. The chain has TRBV5-1 and TRBJ2-3, with 7 bases fitting TRBD2. V shed 4 bases, J shed 2 bases, and the junction held 1 base outside the gene matches. The CDR3 is made up of 13 amino acids. Per germline, CDR1 SGHRS and CDR2 YFSETQ. The CDR3 is CASSRGDTDTQYF. CDR3 sequence (DNA): TGCGCCAGCAGCCGGGGGGACACAGATACGCAGTATTTT.

This sequence joins TRBV7-9 and TRBJ2-2; D tentatively fits TRBD1 or TRBD2 (5 bases each). Germline V gives CDR1 SEHNR, CDR2 FQNEAQ (reference sequence). The CDR3 contains 16 residues. V was trimmed by 5 bases and J by 3 bases, leaving 16 bases between them. This CDR3 reads CASSLSGVGDTGELFF. The CDR3 DNA follows: TGTGCCAGCAGCCTCTCCGGAGTGGGGGACACCGGGGAGCTGTTTTTT.

The chain carries TRBV29-1 and TRBJ2-2, with 8 positions matching TRBD1. CDR1 is SQVTM, CDR2 ANQGSEA, per germline. CDR3 length: 14 amino acids. After removal of 6 bases from V and 7 bases from J, the junction contained 10 bases not matched to a gene. The CDR3 here is CSVGAGQEVGELFF. The CDR3 nucleotides are TGCAGCGTCGGCGCGGGACAGGAAGTCGGGGAGCTGTTTTTT.

This clonotype was counted ten times or more. The gene calls are TRBV5-5 and TRBJ2-3; D may match TRBD1 or TRBD2 (5 bases each). V lost 4 bases to trimming and J lost 6 bases, with 12 bases between them. Germline CDR1 and CDR2: SGHKS and YYEKEE (reference sequence). This CDR3 is built from 13 residues. The CDR3 nucleotides are TGTGCCAGCAGCCGGGACCGGCCGGATACGCAGTATTTT. Translation gives CASSRDRPDTQYF.